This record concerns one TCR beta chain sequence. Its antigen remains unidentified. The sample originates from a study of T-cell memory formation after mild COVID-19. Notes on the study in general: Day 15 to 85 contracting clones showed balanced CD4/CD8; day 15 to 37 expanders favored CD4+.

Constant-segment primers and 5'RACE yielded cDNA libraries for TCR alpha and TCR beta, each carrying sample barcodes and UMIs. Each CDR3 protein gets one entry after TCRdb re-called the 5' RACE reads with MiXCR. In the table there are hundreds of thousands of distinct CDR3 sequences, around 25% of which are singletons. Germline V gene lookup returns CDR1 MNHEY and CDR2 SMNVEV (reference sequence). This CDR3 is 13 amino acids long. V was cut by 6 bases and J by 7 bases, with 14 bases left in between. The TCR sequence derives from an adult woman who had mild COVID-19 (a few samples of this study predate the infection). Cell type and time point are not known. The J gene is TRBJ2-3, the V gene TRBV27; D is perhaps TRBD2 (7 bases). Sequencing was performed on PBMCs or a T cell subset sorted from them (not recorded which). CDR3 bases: TGTGCCAGCAGAGAGGGGGGGCTGAATACGCAGTATTTT. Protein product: CASREGGLNTQYF.